What follows are 27 T cell receptor beta chains derived from one specimen sequenced in a study of blood T cell repertoires in COVID-19. Produced via immunoSEQ multiplex PCR; TCRdb's table is partial and in-frame only. Among about 100,000 clones, over 75% were seen once, and the ten largest hold about 2.7%. Specimen: peripheral blood. The source of these receptors is a woman of 80 years or more with acute or convalescent COVID-19.

This sequence joins TRBV4-3 and TRBJ1-1; tentatively, D is TRBD1 (6 bases). CDR1 is LGHNA and CDR2 is YSLEER in the germline V gene. V was shortened by 0 bases and J by 8 bases, with 13 bases between the two germline ends. This CDR3 spans 14 amino acids. The CDR3 loop is CASSQEMWTAEAFF. The CDR3 nucleotides are TGCGCCAGCAGCCAAGAAATGTGGACAGCCGAAGCTTTCTTT.

This sequence joins TRBV20-1 and TRBJ2-5, with TRBD2 as a possible D gene (5 bases). Deletions cut 5 bases from V and 7 bases from J, with 17 bases between. The CDR3 is 13 residues long. Germline lookup yields CDR1 DFQATT and CDR2 SNEGSKA (reference sequence). The CDR3 sequence is CSAGDRPRGTQYF. The DNA of the CDR3 is TGCAGTGCTGGTGACCGTCCCCGGGGGACCCAGTACTTC.

This clone appeared once. The chain joins TRBV5-1 to TRBJ2-1; D gene ambiguous. CDR3 length: 15 residues. Germline V gene data show CDR1 as SGHRS and CDR2 as YFSETQ. The V and J ends lost 3 bases and 4 bases respectively, with 14 bases between them. The CDR3, as DNA: TGCGCCAGCAGCTCTACTACCAACGATTACAATGAGCAGTTCTTC. It is translated as CASSSTTNDYNEQFF.

The chain links TRBV5-6 to TRBJ1-5; possible D gene TRBD1, 5 bases. The germline CDR1 and CDR2 sequences are SGHDT and YYEEEE. The CDR3 totals 14 residues. V was clipped by 4 bases and J by 3 bases, with 11 bases between them. CDR3 loop: CASSQGYANQPQHF. The DNA of the CDR3 is TGTGCCAGCAGCCAGGGTTATGCCAATCAGCCCCAGCATTTT. The full variable domain, rest sourced from reference TRBV5-6 and TRBJ1-5, is DAGVTQSPTHLIKTRGQQVTLRCSPKSGHDTVSWYQQALGQGPQFIFQYYEEEERQRGNFPDRFSGHQFPNYSSELNVNALLLGDSALYLCASSQGYANQPQHFGDGTRLSIL.

The gene calls are TRBV2 and TRBJ2-7; the match to TRBD1 covers 8 bases. The CDR3 has 15 residues. J lost 5 bases, V lost 4 bases, and 10 bases had no gene match. Germline assignment: CDR1 SNHLY and CDR2 FYNNEI. The DNA of the CDR3 is TGTGCCAGCAGTGTTCCCAGGACAGGGAGGAACGAGCAGTACTTC. This encodes CASSVPRTGRNEQYF.

This clone was counted only a few times. The chain recombines TRBV7-2 with TRBJ1-2, with TRBD1 identical over 8 bases. With 6 bases clipped from V and 7 bases from J, the junction kept 4 bases outside the gene matches. The CDR3 runs 12 residues. CDR1 and CDR2 from the germline V gene are SGHTA and FQGNSA. Written as DNA, the CDR3 is TGTGCCAGCAGTAGGCAGGGGGCTGGCTACACCTTC. This codes for CASSRQGAGYTF.

V is TRBV19 and J is TRBJ2-1; D perhaps matches TRBD1 (5 bases). The germline V gene encodes CDR1 LNHDA and CDR2 SQIVND (reference sequence). The germline V and J ends were trimmed by 9 bases and 3 bases, with 12 bases remaining between them. The CDR3 spans 13 residues. The CDR3 is CASLDRLYNEQFF. CDR3 DNA: TGTGCCAGCCTCGACAGACTCTACAATGAGCAGTTCTTC.

The chain has TRBV2 and TRBJ2-5, with D possibly matching TRBD1 (6 bases). CDR3 size: 12 residues. Looked up from germline, CDR1 is SNHLY and CDR2 is FYNNEI. V was clipped by 10 bases and J by 0 bases, with 9 bases between them. The chain's CDR3 is CAIQGYQETQYF. In DNA form, the CDR3 reads TGTGCCATACAGGGATACCAAGAGACCCAGTACTTC.

The chain recombines TRBV2 with TRBJ2-2; 11 positions agree with TRBD2. Germline V CDR1 and CDR2: SNHLY, FYNNEI. Trimming removed 6 bases from V and 8 bases from J; junction bases left unmatched: 5. This CDR3 is 14 amino acids long. The CDR3 sequence: CASSPRTSGGELFF. CDR3 nucleotide sequence: TGTGCCAGCAGCCCACGGACTAGCGGGGGGGAGCTGTTTTTT. The whole variable domain, filled in from reference TRBV2 and TRBJ2-2, reads EPEVTQTPSHQVTQMGQEVILRCVPISNHLYFYWYRQILGQKVEFLVSFYNNEISEKSEIFDDQFSVERPDGSNFTLKIRSTKLEDSAMYFCASSPRTSGGELFFGEGSRLTVL.

The DNA of the CDR3 is TGTGCCAGCAGTCGACAGGGCGATCAGCCCCAGCATTTT. Its translation: CASSRQGDQPQHF. The chain combines TRBV6-6 with TRBJ1-5; 7 positions match TRBD1. Unmatched junction bases numbered 3, after V lost 5 bases and J lost 5 bases. Germline assignment: CDR1 MNHNY and CDR2 SVGAGI (reference sequence). This CDR3 has 13 amino acids.

V is TRBV10-3 and J is TRBJ1-2; D unresolved. Germline V gene lookup returns CDR1 ENHRY and CDR2 SYGVKD. This CDR3 region has 14 residues. Trimming stripped 0 bases from V and 1 base from J, with 6 bases between. This CDR3 reads CAISESRINYGYTF. The CDR3 DNA reads as TGTGCCATCAGTGAGTCTAGAATTAACTATGGCTACACCTTC.

The J gene is TRBJ1-6, the V gene TRBV4-2; D ambiguous. This CDR3 is 14 amino acids long. CDR1 and CDR2 (germline): LGHNA, YNFKEQ. V lost 4 bases to trimming and J lost 7 bases, with 11 bases between them. CDR3: CASSRETGNSPLHF. The CDR3 bases are TGTGCCAGCAGCCGGGAGACGGGGAATTCACCCCTCCACTTT.

The chain is built from TRBV28 and TRBJ1-3; D unresolved. CDR1 and CDR2 (germline): MDHEN, SYDVKM. V was trimmed by 7 bases and J by 1 base, leaving 11 bases between them. This CDR3 comprises 14 residues. The CDR3 nucleotides are TGTGCCAGCATGCGGGATTTTTCTGGAAACACCATATATTTT. It encodes CASMRDFSGNTIYF.

The chain has TRBV11-2 and TRBJ2-3; TRBD1 is a possible D gene (5 bases). V lost 1 base to trimming and J lost 4 bases, with 15 bases between them. The CDR3 totals 16 residues. Germline V lookup: CDR1 SGHAT, CDR2 FQNNGV. In nucleotides, the CDR3 is TGTGCCAGCAGCTTAGGGGTCCAGGGCGGCTCAGATACGCAGTATTTT. Translating gives CASSLGVQGGSDTQYF.

V usage is TRBV18 and J usage is TRBJ1-1; 9 bases are shared with TRBD1. The CDR3 has 16 amino acids. V shed 3 bases and J 5 bases; nucleotides not matched to a gene: 10. Germline V lookup: CDR1 KGHSH, CDR2 LQKENI. As DNA, the CDR3 is TGTGCCAGCTCACCGGGACAGGGAAGGTTGTTAACTGAAGCTTTCTTT. Protein: CASSPGQGRLLTEAFF.

The V call is TRBV27, the J call TRBJ1-4; TRBD1 matches at 8 bases. There are 15 residues in the CDR3. Germline values: CDR1 MNHEY, CDR2 SMNVEV (reference sequence). The J segment lost 7 bases and the V segment lost 6 bases, leaving 10 bases of the junction unmatched. The CDR3 bases are TGTGCCAGCAGCAACAACAGGGGGGCGGGTGAAAAACTGTTTTTT. Translation gives CASSNNRGAGEKLFF.

This clone was detected only a few times. This chain connects TRBV27 to TRBJ2-6; TRBD1 matches 9 bases. Per germline, CDR1 MNHEY and CDR2 SMNVEV (reference sequence). With V trimmed by 4 bases and J by 2 bases, 6 bases remained unmatched. The CDR3 has 17 amino acids. The CDR3 region has the DNA TGTGCCAGCAGTTCCGGACAGGGGAAGGCTGGGGCCAACGTCCTGACTTTC. Translated, it gives CASSSGQGKAGANVLTF.

This clone appeared a few times. An end of the junction differs from the germline gene, which may be a read error. The genes are TRBV19 and TRBJ1-5, with a weak D call TRBD1 (6 bases). This CDR3 has 17 amino acids. CDR1 and CDR2 (germline): LNHDA, SQIVND (reference sequence). The CDR3: CASSVETQGLSNQPQHF. The CDR3 DNA is TGTGCCAGTAGTGTAGAAACACAGGGTTTAAGCAATCAGCCCCAGCATTTT.

The V and J genes are TRBV5-4 and TRBJ2-7; 7 bases fit TRBD2. Germline-derived CDR1 and CDR2 are SGHNT and YYREEE (reference sequence). This CDR3 is 15 amino acids long. V shed 0 bases and J 3 bases; nucleotides not matched to a gene: 6. Here the CDR3 reads CASSLAERGNYEQYF. CDR3 bases: TGTGCCAGCAGCTTGGCCGAGCGGGGAAACTACGAGCAGTACTTC.

This rearrangement joins TRBV5-1 to TRBJ1-2; TRBD1 is a possible D gene (6 bases). The CDR3 length is 14 residues. Germline V gene lookup returns CDR1 SGHRS and CDR2 YFSETQ. The ends were cut back, 0 bases at V and 8 bases at J, with 14 bases in the middle. CDR3 residues: CASSLDPGARGYTF. The CDR3 DNA is TGCGCCAGCAGCTTGGATCCAGGGGCTCGAGGCTACACCTTC.

The chain uses TRBV30 and TRBJ2-1, with D perhaps TRBD1 (5 bases). From germline, CDR1 is GTSNPN and CDR2 SVGIG (reference sequence). This CDR3 has 15 amino acids. V dropped 3 bases and J dropped 9 bases, with 21 bases sitting between them. CDR3 sequence reads: CAWRTTGGWYGEQFF. The CDR3 nucleotides are TGTGCCTGGAGGACAACAGGTGGATGGTACGGTGAGCAGTTCTTC.

This sequence joins TRBV4-3 and TRBJ1-6; D is undetermined. Germline lookup yields CDR1 LGHNA and CDR2 YSLEER. The CDR3 covers 16 residues. Deletions cut 0 bases from V and 6 bases from J, with 12 bases between. The CDR3 here is CASSQDHAVPNSPLHF. The CDR3 nucleotides read TGCGCCAGCAGCCAAGATCACGCAGTCCCTAATTCACCCCTCCACTTT.

The chain couples TRBV6-5 to TRBJ2-1, with TRBD2 matching 8 bases. V shed 2 bases and J 6 bases; nucleotides not matched to a gene: 0. This CDR3 is 13 amino acids long. CDR1 MNHEY and CDR2 SVGAGI come from the germline V gene. The CDR3 is CASSYGTSNEQFF. CDR3 DNA sequence: TGTGCCAGCAGTTACGGGACTAGCAATGAGCAGTTCTTC.

The rearrangement links TRBV7-2 to TRBJ2-2; D is perhaps TRBD2 (6 bases). The CDR3 covers 16 residues. Germline CDR1 is SGHTA and CDR2 is FQGNSA. Deletions cut 2 bases from V and 0 bases from J, with 10 bases between. CDR3 loop: CASSLTGSANTGELFF. CDR3 nucleotides: TGTGCCAGCAGCTTAACCGGGAGTGCGAACACCGGGGAGCTGTTTTTT.

The chain has TRBV18 and TRBJ2-5; 10 nucleotides match TRBD1. This CDR3 has 15 amino acids. With 2 bases clipped from V and 5 bases from J, the junction kept 5 bases outside the gene matches. The germline V gene has CDR1 KGHSH and CDR2 LQKENI. CDR3 sequence reads: CASSPWDRGWETQYF. The CDR3 DNA is TGTGCCAGCTCACCATGGGACAGGGGTTGGGAGACCCAGTACTTC.

The chain couples TRBV5-1 to TRBJ2-7; perhaps TRBD2 as D (7 bases). The CDR3 runs to 17 residues. Germline V gene sequence: CDR1 SGHRS, CDR2 YFSETQ. The V and J ends lost 3 bases and 0 bases respectively, with 19 bases between them. CDR3 DNA sequence: TGCGCCAGCAGCTATGTGGGGGGGACAATAAGCTCCTACGAGCAGTACTTC. Its protein product is CASSYVGGTISSYEQYF.

The chain couples TRBV11-2 to TRBJ1-1; 7 bases align to TRBD1. The CDR3 totals 15 residues. Germline CDR1 reads SGHAT; CDR2 reads FQNNGV. The trim removed 2 bases at V and 1 base at J, leaving 4 bases unmatched. CDR3 amino acids: CASSLTRTGNTEAFF. The CDR3, as DNA: TGTGCCAGCAGCTTAACCCGGACAGGGAACACTGAAGCTTTCTTT.